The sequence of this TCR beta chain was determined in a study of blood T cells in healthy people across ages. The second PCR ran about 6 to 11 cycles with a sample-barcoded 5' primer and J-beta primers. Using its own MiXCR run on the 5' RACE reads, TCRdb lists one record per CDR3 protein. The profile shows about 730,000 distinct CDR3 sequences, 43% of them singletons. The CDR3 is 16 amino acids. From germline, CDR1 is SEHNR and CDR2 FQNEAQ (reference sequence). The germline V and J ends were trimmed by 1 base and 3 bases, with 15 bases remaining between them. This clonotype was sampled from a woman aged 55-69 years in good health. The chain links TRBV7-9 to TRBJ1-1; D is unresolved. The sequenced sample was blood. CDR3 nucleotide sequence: TGTGCCAGCAGCTTAGATTTAGGGTCAGGCTACACTGAAGCTTTCTTT. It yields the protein CASSLDLGSGYTEAFF.